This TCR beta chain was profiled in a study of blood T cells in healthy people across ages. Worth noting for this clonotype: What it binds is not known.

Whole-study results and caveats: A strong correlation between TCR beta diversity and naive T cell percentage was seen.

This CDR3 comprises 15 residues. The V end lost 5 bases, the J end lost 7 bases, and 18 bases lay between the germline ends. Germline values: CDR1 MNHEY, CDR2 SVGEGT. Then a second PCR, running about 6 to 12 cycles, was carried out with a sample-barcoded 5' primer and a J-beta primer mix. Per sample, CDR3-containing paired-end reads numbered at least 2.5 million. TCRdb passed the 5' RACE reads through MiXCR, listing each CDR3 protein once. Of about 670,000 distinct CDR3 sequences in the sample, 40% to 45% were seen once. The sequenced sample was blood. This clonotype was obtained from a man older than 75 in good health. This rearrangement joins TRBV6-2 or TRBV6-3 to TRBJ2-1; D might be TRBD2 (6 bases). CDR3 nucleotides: TGTGCCAGCAGTGCCGGGCTAGCGCCAGGGAATGAGCAGTTCTTC. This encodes CASSAGLAPGNEQFF.